This T cell receptor beta chain was observed in a study of beta chain features in type 1 diabetes. All of the isolated RNA was reverse transcribed, so expressed TCRB transcripts were sequenced. Measured with immunoSEQ multiplex PCR; TCRdb has only the in-frame clones, and not every one. The sample lists around 200,000 clones; 10% to 15% were seen once. This clone was seen repeatedly, ten times or more. The CDR3 is made up of 13 amino acids. Per the germline V gene, CDR1 is MNHEY and CDR2 is SVGAGI. The V end lost 7 bases, the J end lost 13 bases, and 20 bases lay between the germline ends. The TCR originated in a young woman in good health. J is TRBJ2-1 and V is TRBV6-5; TRBD2 is a possible D gene (5 bases). Source material: central memory CD4+ T cells from blood. The CDR3 DNA reads TGTGCCAGCACCCCACCGGGTCGGGGTGGACAGTTCTTC. Residues: CASTPPGRGGQFF.